These 22 T cell receptor beta chains came from one sample sequenced in a study of cytomegalovirus exposure and HLA in healthy donors. The primer mix had 60 Vbeta and 13 Jbeta primers. TCRdb's table, derived via immunoSEQ multiplex PCR, lists solely in-frame clones and lacks some. The table includes approximately 120,000 clones, 70% to 85% detected once. Sequencing was done on a sample of PBMCs. Receptors were obtained from a woman aged 50 to 60 in good health and CMV-seronegative.

This sequence joins TRBV18 and TRBJ2-1; D remains unclear. The CDR3 sequence is 14 residues long. Trimming removed 0 bases at V and 7 bases at J, with 10 bases between. Germline V gives CDR1 KGHSH, CDR2 LQKENI. The CDR3 bases are TGTGCCAGCTCACCACCTAATAGCCGTAATGAGCAGTTCTTC. Residues: CASSPPNSRNEQFF.

The chain has TRBV28 and TRBJ2-7, with 10 bases lining up with TRBD2. The CDR3 length is 19 residues. V lost 5 bases and J lost 3; bases outside the gene matches: 19. Germline V gene lookup returns CDR1 MDHEN and CDR2 SYDVKM. The CDR3 sequence: CASSLTLAGALSYNYEQYF. The CDR3 region has the DNA TGTGCCAGCAGTCTCACCCTAGCGGGAGCCCTTAGCTACAACTACGAGCAGTACTTC.

The rearrangement links TRBV19 to TRBJ1-5, with a weak D call TRBD1 (6 bases). V lost 6 bases to trimming and J lost 5 bases, with 14 bases between them. The CDR3 runs to 14 residues. Germline V gives CDR1 LNHDA, CDR2 SQIVND (reference sequence). In DNA form, the CDR3 reads TGTGCCAGTAGACCCACAGGGAAGGATCAGCCCCAGCATTTT. Translated, it gives CASRPTGKDQPQHF.

The chain is built from TRBV2 and TRBJ1-2; the match to TRBD1 covers 7 bases. Unmatched junction bases numbered 4, after V lost 6 bases and J lost 6 bases. The CDR3 runs to 12 residues. Germline V CDR1 and CDR2: SNHLY, FYNNEI. In DNA form, the CDR3 reads TGTGCCAGCAGAGCGGACAGGCATGGCTACACCTTC. Encoded protein: CASRADRHGYTF.

This sequence joins TRBV9 and TRBJ2-1; 9 bases line up with TRBD1. This CDR3 has 15 residues. Germline CDR1 reads SGDLS; CDR2 reads YYNGEE. Germline trimming cut 0 bases from V and 7 bases from J; bases unmatched to any gene: 5. DNA for the CDR3: TGTGCCAGCAGCGTAGCTGGGACAGGGCTTAATGAGCAGTTCTTC. Residues: CASSVAGTGLNEQFF.

This sequence joins TRBV30 and TRBJ1-1, with 12 nucleotides matching TRBD1. CDR3 length: 17 amino acids. The trim removed 0 bases at V and 6 bases at J, leaving 11 bases unmatched. Germline V lookup: CDR1 GTSNPN, CDR2 SVGIG (reference sequence). Here the CDR3 reads CAWSVPGTGGDDAEAFF. The CDR3 DNA is TGTGCCTGGAGTGTACCCGGGACAGGGGGCGATGATGCTGAAGCTTTCTTT. The full variable domain, rest sourced from reference TRBV30 and TRBJ1-1, is SQTIHQWPATLVQPVGSPLSLECTVEGTSNPNLYWYRQAAGRGLQLLFYSVGIGQISSEVPQNLSASRPQDRQFILSSKKLLLSDSGFYLCAWSVPGTGGDDAEAFFGQGTRLTVV.

This clone has just a few counts. This rearrangement joins TRBV6-6 to TRBJ1-1; D is perhaps TRBD1 (5 bases). CDR3 length: 13 residues. V was shortened by 5 bases and J by 2 bases, with 9 bases between the two germline ends. Germline V gene lookup returns CDR1 MNHNY and CDR2 SVGAGI (reference sequence). Here the CDR3 DNA reads TGTGCCAGCAGTCAGACAGCAAACACTGAAGCTTTCTTT. It codes for CASSQTANTEAFF.

The chain carries TRBV11-2 and TRBJ2-1, with D perhaps matching TRBD1 (5 bases). Per germline, CDR1 SGHAT and CDR2 FQNNGV. The V and J ends lost 5 bases and 6 bases respectively, with 14 bases between them. This CDR3 is built from 14 residues. CDR3 sequence reads: CASSAGSSVNEQFF. CDR3 DNA sequence: TGTGCCAGCAGCGCAGGGTCGTCGGTCAATGAGCAGTTCTTC.

The CDR3: CASSQDKGVGSGDIQYF. CDR3 bases: TGCGCCAGCAGCCAAGATAAGGGCGTCGGGTCCGGGGACATTCAGTACTTC. The chain employs TRBV4-3 and TRBJ2-4; D may be TRBD2 (5 bases). The V gene's germline CDR1 is LGHNA and CDR2 YSLEER. V lost 0 bases and J lost 8, with 20 bases in between. CDR3 length: 17 residues.

CDR3 loop: CASSVGRGGTEEQYF. In DNA, the CDR3 is TGTGCCAGCAGCGTAGGGCGGGGGGGAACGGAGGAGCAGTACTTC. The V and J genes are TRBV9 and TRBJ2-7, with 9 bases aligning to TRBD2. Germline V CDR1 and CDR2: SGDLS, YYNGEE. The V and J ends lost 0 bases and 7 bases, in that order; junction bases with no gene match: 8. The CDR3 has 15 amino acids.

The chain recombines TRBV7-2 with TRBJ1-5; 9 bases are a match to TRBD1. In germline, CDR1 is SGHTA, CDR2 FQGNSA. The CDR3 sequence is 13 residues long. V lost 5 bases to trimming and J lost 5 bases; unmatched junction nucleotides: 1. Here the CDR3 DNA reads TGTGCCAGCAGCCGGGACAGGGATCAGCCCCAGCATTTT. Amino acid sequence: CASSRDRDQPQHF.

The genes are TRBV28 and TRBJ2-7; weak D call: TRBD2 (7 bases). Trimming left V 6 bases short and J 5 bases short, with 20 bases between. The germline V gene has CDR1 MDHEN and CDR2 SYDVKM. The CDR3 has 15 residues. The DNA of the CDR3 is TGTGCCAGCAGGGGAGGGCCACAGGGAGTCGACGAGCAGTACTTC. It yields the protein CASRGGPQGVDEQYF.

The gene calls are TRBV27 and TRBJ2-2, with 7 bases that match TRBD2. The V and J ends lost 4 bases and 7 bases, in that order; junction bases with no gene match: 12. Germline lookup yields CDR1 MNHEY and CDR2 SMNVEV (reference sequence). The CDR3 contains 16 residues. The CDR3 nucleotides read TGTGCCAGCAGTTCCTGGGACTACCTAAAGGGCGGGGAGCTGTTTTTT. It encodes CASSSWDYLKGGELFF.

V usage is TRBV6-4 and J usage is TRBJ2-3, with TRBD2 matching 8 bases. This CDR3 has 14 residues. Germline trimming cut 5 bases from V and 4 bases from J; bases unmatched to any gene: 5. CDR1 is MRHNA and CDR2 is SNTAGT in the germline V gene. In DNA, the CDR3 is TGTGCCAGCAGTAGCGGGAGTTCGTCAGATACGCAGTATTTT. This codes for CASSSGSSSDTQYF.

The chain carries TRBV10-3 and TRBJ2-4, with 7 bases identical to TRBD2. This CDR3 comprises 16 residues. Germline trimming cut 3 bases from V and 2 bases from J; bases unmatched to any gene: 7. Per the germline V gene, CDR1 is ENHRY and CDR2 is SYGVKD. CDR3 amino acids: CAISEEWGGSKNIQYF. The CDR3 region has the DNA TGTGCCATCAGTGAAGAGTGGGGGGGGTCCAAAAACATTCAGTACTTC.

The genes are TRBV6-1 and TRBJ2-1; no definite D call. V dropped 5 bases and J dropped 5 bases, with 13 bases sitting between them. This CDR3 is built from 14 residues. Germline assignment: CDR1 MNHNS and CDR2 SASEGT. CDR3 sequence reads: CASSYSSENNEQFF. The CDR3 DNA sequence: TGTGCCAGCAGTTATAGCTCAGAGAACAATGAGCAGTTCTTC.

This clone was picked up a small number of times. The chain combines TRBV7-6 with TRBJ2-1; D possibly corresponds to TRBD1 (6 bases). CDR3 length: 18 residues. Germline V CDR1 and CDR2: SGHVS, FNYEAQ. Trimming pared 1 base from V and 3 bases from J, leaving 19 bases between. The CDR3 is CASSLGLGRGRGYNEQFF. The DNA for the CDR3 is TGTGCCAGCAGCTTAGGCCTAGGCAGGGGAAGGGGCTACAATGAGCAGTTCTTC. Filled out from reference TRBV7-6 and TRBJ2-1, the complete variable domain reads GAGVSQSPRYKVTKRGQDVALRCDPISGHVSLYWYRQALGQGPEFLTYFNYEAQQDKSGLPNDRFSAERPEGSISTLTIQRTEQRDSAMYRCASSLGLGRGRGYNEQFFGPGTRLTVL.

The V gene is TRBV11-2, the J gene TRBJ1-1; D gene unclear. Germline assignment: CDR1 SGHAT and CDR2 FQNNGV. Trimming pared 8 bases from V and 0 bases from J, leaving 10 bases between. CDR3 size: 13 residues. The CDR3 region is CASAGQLNTEAFF. CDR3 in DNA: TGTGCCAGCGCGGGTCAATTGAACACTGAAGCTTTCTTT.

The rearrangement links TRBV10-3 to TRBJ2-6; 7 bases agree with TRBD1. CDR3 size: 16 residues. Per germline, CDR1 ENHRY and CDR2 SYGVKD. J lost 4 bases, V lost 3 bases, and 6 bases had no gene match. The DNA of the CDR3 is TGTGCCATCAGTGACCCCGGACAGGCCGGGGCCAACGTCCTGACTTTC. It is translated as CAISDPGQAGANVLTF.

The chain employs TRBV7-3 and TRBJ2-1; D unresolved. V was pared by 6 bases and J by 7 bases, with 19 bases between. The CDR3 extends over 15 amino acids. Germline values: CDR1 SGHTA, CDR2 FQGTGA. The CDR3 DNA reads TGTGCCAGCAGTCGATCCAGCGCTATCGGTAATGAGCAGTTCTTC. Translation gives CASSRSSAIGNEQFF.

This clone was picked up a small number of times. V is TRBV29-1 and J is TRBJ1-2; TRBD1 agrees at 7 bases. The germline V gene has CDR1 SQVTM and CDR2 ANQGSEA. Trimming at V came to 6 bases and at J to 7 bases, leaving 8 bases not matched to a gene. The CDR3 sequence is 12 residues long. The CDR3 DNA reads as TGCAGCGTACAGGGGAATTCCTTTGGCTACACCTTC. Translated, it gives CSVQGNSFGYTF.

This chain uses TRBV6-1 with TRBJ2-3; 7 nucleotides match TRBD2. With V trimmed by 1 base and J by 8 bases, 18 bases remained unmatched. This CDR3 spans 18 amino acids. Germline V gene sequence: CDR1 MNHNS, CDR2 SASEGT. CDR3 residues: CASSEGWKRDPAMGTQYF. DNA of the CDR3: TGTGCCAGCAGTGAAGGATGGAAGCGGGACCCGGCTATGGGTACGCAGTATTTT.